These 10 T cell receptor beta chains came from one sample sequenced in a study of blood T cell repertoires in COVID-19. This table comes from immunoSEQ multiplex PCR, and its TCRdb copy is limited to in-frame clones, with some not included. The sample consists of 68,000 or so clones, about 88% of them appearing once. The specimen sequenced was peripheral blood. The receptors stem from a man aged 65-85 years with active or convalescent COVID-19.

The V and J genes are TRBV6-5 and TRBJ1-1, with D hard to call. CDR1 and CDR2 from the germline V gene are MNHEY and SVGAGI. This CDR3 has 13 residues. The V end was cut by 6 bases, the J end by 0 bases, with 8 bases between. The CDR3 is CASRDKLNTEAFF. The DNA for the CDR3 is TGTGCCAGCAGAGACAAACTGAACACTGAAGCTTTCTTT.

V and J are TRBV6-4 and TRBJ1-2; 7 bases fit TRBD1. Germline V CDR1 and CDR2: MRHNA, SNTAGT. V trimming: 6 bases; J trimming: 4 bases; junction bases outside the gene matches: 8. This CDR3 has 14 amino acids. The CDR3 protein is CASRATGNSYGYTF. CDR3 in DNA: TGTGCCAGCAGGGCGACAGGGAATAGCTATGGCTACACCTTC.

The V gene is TRBV4-1, the J gene TRBJ2-1; 7 bases are shared with TRBD2. The CDR3 is 15 amino acids. The germline V gene has CDR1 MGHRA and CDR2 YSYEKL. V trimming: 4 bases; J trimming: 5 bases; junction bases outside the gene matches: 8. CDR3 sequence reads: CASSPLAGADNEQFF. CDR3 DNA: TGCGCCAGCAGCCCCCTGGCGGGAGCGGACAATGAGCAGTTCTTC.

The rearrangement links TRBV12-1 to TRBJ2-1; the table's D gene call, TRBD1, was not cross checked with the DNA. TRBV12-1 is an annotated pseudogene. The CDR3 is made up of 16 amino acids. This CDR3 is CASSLRQEPLDNEQFF. CDR3 sequence (DNA): TGTGCCAGCAGCCTAAGACAGGAACCCTTAGACAATGAGCAGTTCTTC.

This chain links TRBV15 with TRBJ2-7; 11 bases align to TRBD1. The ends lost 0 bases at V and 1 base at J; junction bases unmatched: 5. The CDR3 length is 17 residues. Germline V gene lookup returns CDR1 LNHNV and CDR2 YYDKDF (reference sequence). This CDR3 is CATSRDRGQGVSYEQYF. DNA of the CDR3: TGTGCCACCAGCAGAGATCGGGGACAGGGGGTATCCTACGAGCAGTACTTC.

V is TRBV7-6 and J is TRBJ2-7; the match to TRBD2 covers 10 bases. The CDR3 loop spans 16 amino acids. J lost 2 bases, V lost 2 bases, and 6 bases had no gene match. The germline CDR1 and CDR2 sequences are SGHVS and FNYEAQ. CDR3 sequence (DNA): TGTGCCAGCAGCTTATTAAGCGGGAGGGCTACCTACGAGCAGTACTTC. It yields the protein CASSLLSGRATYEQYF.

The CDR3 sequence is CASSLGQGVEQETQYF. The CDR3 DNA reads TGTGCCAGCAGCCTAGGGCAGGGGGTAGAGCAAGAGACCCAGTACTTC. The chain couples TRBV7-2 to TRBJ2-5; 7 bases match TRBD1. The junction had 11 bases not matched to a gene; V was cut back by 5 bases and J by 2 bases. Per germline, CDR1 SGHTA and CDR2 FQGNSA. The CDR3 is made up of 16 amino acids.

The chain combines TRBV11-2 with TRBJ1-1; 9 nucleotides match TRBD1. In germline, CDR1 is SGHAT, CDR2 FQNNGV. The V segment lost 0 bases and the J segment 1 base; nucleotides outside the gene matches: 12. The CDR3 is 19 residues long. CDR3 coding DNA: TGTGCCAGCAGCTTAGATAGGGTGACAGGGGGACTGGGGAACACTGAAGCTTTCTTT. Protein sequence: CASSLDRVTGGLGNTEAFF.

V is TRBV5-1 and J is TRBJ2-7, with TRBD2 matching over 12 bases. Per germline, CDR1 SGHRS and CDR2 YFSETQ. This CDR3 has 16 amino acids. Trimming took 1 base from V and 3 from J; bases not matched to a gene: 5. The CDR3 region has the DNA TGCGCCAGCAGCTTGAATTGGGGACTAGCGGGCTACGAGCAGTACTTC. It encodes CASSLNWGLAGYEQYF.

The chain links TRBV28 to TRBJ1-2, with 7 bases matching TRBD1. V trimming: 6 bases; J trimming: 4 bases; junction bases outside the gene matches: 5. The germline CDR1 and CDR2 sequences are MDHEN and SYDVKM. The CDR3 covers 13 residues. CDR3 nucleotides: TGTGCCAGCAGCGTACAGGGGACCTATGGCTACACCTTC. Its translation is CASSVQGTYGYTF.